The text below deals with one T cell receptor (beta chain). Data came from immunoSEQ multiplex PCR; TCRdb stores just in-frame clones and leaves some out. There are 100,000 to 150,000 clones in the sample; roughly 79% occur only once, and 20% to 25% lies in the top ten. Germline lookup yields CDR1 MNHEY and CDR2 SVGAGI. The V end was cut by 2 bases, the J end by 1 base, with 14 bases between. The CDR3 runs to 16 residues. The data originate from a study of blood T cell repertoires in COVID-19. For the study at large: Spain, Italy and the United States supplied samples that represented acute and convalescent COVID-19. T cells, B-cell-depleted T cells, or PBMCs provided the cDNA or gDNA that served as material.

The sample taken for sequencing was peripheral blood. The sequence came from a human donor in a cohort sampled during active COVID-19. This chain connects TRBV6-5 to TRBJ1-1, with a weak D call TRBD1 (5 bases). CDR3 loop: CASSYDWGRSNTEAFF. CDR3 in DNA: TGTGCCAGCAGTTACGATTGGGGCAGGTCGAACACTGAAGCTTTCTTT.